The clone carrying this T cell receptor (beta chain) was seen many times. Its cognate antigen is unknown. Uncontrolled infection, other autoimmune disease, pregnancy or lactation led to exclusion. Orbital computed tomography, thyroid ultrasound, serum thyroxine and TRAb, and clinical symptoms together informed the diagnoses. The PBMCs were taken from 10 ml of fresh peripheral blood. From germline, CDR1 is SGHTA and CDR2 FQGNSA. The V and J ends lost 2 bases and 5 bases respectively, with 16 bases between them. This CDR3 has 16 amino acids. The record originates from a study of T cells in Graves' hyperthyroidism and ophthalmopathy. RNA transcripts served as the template for amplifying TCR beta CDR3 regions. With the HTBI primer set, the TCR CDR3 went through a first round of RT-PCR. TCRdb recomputed calls from the multiplex PCR reads with MiXCR, one row per CDR3 protein. This sample has under 650,000 distinct CDR3 sequences; 15% to 20% occur once, and the top ten carry 3% to 4%.

Study findings and constraints: Appearing also in blood were most of the thyroid clonotypes expanded above 0.001.

This receptor was taken from a woman aged 25 to 45 with Graves' hyperthyroidism. The material sequenced was blood. This sequence joins TRBV7-2 and TRBJ1-5, with D possibly being TRBD1 (5 bases). The CDR3 DNA follows: TGTGCCAGCAGCTTAAATAGGGCAGGGCCGGATCAGCCCCAGCATTTT. This encodes CASSLNRAGPDQPQHF.